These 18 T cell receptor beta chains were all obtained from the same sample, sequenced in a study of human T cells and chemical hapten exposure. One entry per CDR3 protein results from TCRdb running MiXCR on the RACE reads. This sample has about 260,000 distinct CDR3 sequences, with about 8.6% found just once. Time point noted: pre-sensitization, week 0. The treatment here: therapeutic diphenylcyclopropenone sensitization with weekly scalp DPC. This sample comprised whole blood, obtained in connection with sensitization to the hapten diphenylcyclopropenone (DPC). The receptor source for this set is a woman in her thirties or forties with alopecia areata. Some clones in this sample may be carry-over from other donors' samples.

CDR3 coding DNA: TGTGCCAGCAGCTTACAAAGCGGGCAAGAGACCCAGTACTTC. Translated, it gives CASSLQSGQETQYF. The rearrangement uses TRBV7-2 and TRBJ2-5; the D gene is possibly TRBD2 (6 bases). Germline CDR1 SGHTA, CDR2 FQGNSA. V was pared by 2 bases and J by 2 bases, with 9 bases between. The CDR3 has 14 amino acids.

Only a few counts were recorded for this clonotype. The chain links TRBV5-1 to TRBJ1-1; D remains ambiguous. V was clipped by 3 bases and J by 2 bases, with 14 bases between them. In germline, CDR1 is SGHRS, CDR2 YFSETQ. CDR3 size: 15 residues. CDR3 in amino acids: CASSYNPSINTEAFF. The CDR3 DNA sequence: TGCGCCAGCAGCTACAACCCGTCCATAAACACTGAAGCTTTCTTT.

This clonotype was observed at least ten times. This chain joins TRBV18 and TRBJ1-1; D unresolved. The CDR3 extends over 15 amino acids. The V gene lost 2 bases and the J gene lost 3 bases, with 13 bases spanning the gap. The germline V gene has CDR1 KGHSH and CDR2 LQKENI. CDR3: CASSPRHRADTEAFF. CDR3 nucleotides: TGTGCCAGCTCACCAAGGCACCGAGCGGACACTGAAGCTTTCTTT.

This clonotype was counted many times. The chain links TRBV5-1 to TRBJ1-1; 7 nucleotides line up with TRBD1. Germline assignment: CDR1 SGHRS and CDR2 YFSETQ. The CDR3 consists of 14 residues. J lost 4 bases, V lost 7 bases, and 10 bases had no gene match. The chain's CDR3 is CASSRQGGPTEAFF. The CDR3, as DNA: TGCGCCAGCTCTCGACAGGGTGGCCCCACTGAAGCTTTCTTT.

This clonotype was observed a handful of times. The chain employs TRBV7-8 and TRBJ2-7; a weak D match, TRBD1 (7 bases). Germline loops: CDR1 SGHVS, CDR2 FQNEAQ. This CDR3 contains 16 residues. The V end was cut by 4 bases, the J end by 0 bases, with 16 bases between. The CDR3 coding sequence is TGTGCCAGCAGCTGGAGGGCGACAGGGCTCTCCTACGAGCAGTACTTC. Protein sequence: CASSWRATGLSYEQYF.

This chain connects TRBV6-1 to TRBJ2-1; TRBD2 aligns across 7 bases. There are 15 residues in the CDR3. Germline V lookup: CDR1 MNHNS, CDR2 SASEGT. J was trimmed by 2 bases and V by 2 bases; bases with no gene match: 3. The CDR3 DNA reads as TGTGCCAGCAGTGAAATGAGCGGGACCTACAATGAGCAGTTCTTC. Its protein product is CASSEMSGTYNEQFF.

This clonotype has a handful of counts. DNA of the CDR3: TGTGCCAGCAGTCTAGGGGACACCTTTACCACCCCCCTCCACTTT. Amino acid sequence: CASSLGDTFTTPLHF. V gene TRBV28 combines with J gene TRBJ1-6, with TRBD1 as a possible D gene (6 bases). Germline CDR1 is MDHEN and CDR2 is SYDVKM. The CDR3 has 15 residues. V was clipped by 5 bases and J by 13 bases, with 21 bases between them.

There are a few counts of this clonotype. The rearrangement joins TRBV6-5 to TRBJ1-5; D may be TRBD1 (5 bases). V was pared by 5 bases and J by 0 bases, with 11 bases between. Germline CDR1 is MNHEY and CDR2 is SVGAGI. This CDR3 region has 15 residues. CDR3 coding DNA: TGTGCCAGCAGTAGGGGACTGAATAGCAATCAGCCCCAGCATTTT. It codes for CASSRGLNSNQPQHF.

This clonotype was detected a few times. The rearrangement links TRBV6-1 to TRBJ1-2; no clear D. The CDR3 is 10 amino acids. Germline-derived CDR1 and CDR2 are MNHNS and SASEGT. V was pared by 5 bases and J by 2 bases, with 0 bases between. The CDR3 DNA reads TGTGCCAGCAGTAACTATGGCTACACCTTC. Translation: CASSNYGYTF.

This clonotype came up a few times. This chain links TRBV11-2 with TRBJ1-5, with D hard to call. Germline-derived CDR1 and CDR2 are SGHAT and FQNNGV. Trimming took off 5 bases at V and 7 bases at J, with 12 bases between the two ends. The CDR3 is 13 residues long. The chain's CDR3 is CASSMDLRQPQHF. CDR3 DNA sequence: TGTGCCAGCAGCATGGACCTCCGGCAGCCCCAGCATTTT. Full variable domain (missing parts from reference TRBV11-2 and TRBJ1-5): EAGVAQSPRYKIIEKRQSVAFWCNPISGHATLYWYQQILGQGPKLLIQFQNNGVVDDSQLPKDRFSAERLKGVDSTLKIQPAKLEDSAVYLCASSMDLRQPQHFGDGTRLSIL.

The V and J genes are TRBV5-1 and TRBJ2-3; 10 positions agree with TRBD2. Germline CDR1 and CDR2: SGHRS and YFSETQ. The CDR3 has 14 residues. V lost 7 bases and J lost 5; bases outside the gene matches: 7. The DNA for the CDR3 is TGCGCCAGCGGCACCACTAGCGGGGAAGATACGCAGTATTTT. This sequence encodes CASGTTSGEDTQYF.

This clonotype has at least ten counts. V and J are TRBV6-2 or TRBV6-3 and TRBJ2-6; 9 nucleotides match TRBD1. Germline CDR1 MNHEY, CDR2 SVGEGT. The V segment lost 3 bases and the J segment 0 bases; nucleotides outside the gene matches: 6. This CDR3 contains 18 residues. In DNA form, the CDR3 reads TGTGCCAGCAGTTATGGGACAGGGCTTTACTCTGGGGCCAACGTCCTGACTTTC. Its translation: CASSYGTGLYSGANVLTF.

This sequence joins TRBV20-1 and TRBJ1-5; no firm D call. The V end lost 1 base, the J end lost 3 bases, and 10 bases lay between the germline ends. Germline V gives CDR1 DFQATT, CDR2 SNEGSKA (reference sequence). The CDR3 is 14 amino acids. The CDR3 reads CSARAAEDNQPQHF. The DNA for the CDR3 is TGCAGTGCTAGAGCGGCAGAGGACAATCAGCCCCAGCATTTT.

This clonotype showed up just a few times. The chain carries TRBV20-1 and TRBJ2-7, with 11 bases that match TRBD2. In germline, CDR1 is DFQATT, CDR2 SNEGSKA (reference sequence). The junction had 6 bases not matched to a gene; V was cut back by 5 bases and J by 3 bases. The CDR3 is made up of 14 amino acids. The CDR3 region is CSAGTSGVIYEQYF. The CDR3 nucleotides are TGCAGTGCTGGGACTAGCGGAGTAATCTACGAGCAGTACTTC.

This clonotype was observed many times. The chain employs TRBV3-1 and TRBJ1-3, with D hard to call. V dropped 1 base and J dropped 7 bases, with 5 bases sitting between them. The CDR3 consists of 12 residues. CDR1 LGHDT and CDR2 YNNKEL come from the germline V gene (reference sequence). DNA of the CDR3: TGTGCCAGCAGCCAAGCGGTCAACACCATATATTTT. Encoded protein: CASSQAVNTIYF. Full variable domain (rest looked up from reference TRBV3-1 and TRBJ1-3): DTAVSQTPKYLVTQMGNDKSIKCEQNLGHDTMYWYKQDSKKFLKIMFSYNNKELIINETVPNRFSPKSPDKAHLNLHINSLELGDSAVYFCASSQAVNTIYFGEGSWLTVV.

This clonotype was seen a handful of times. CDR3 bases: TGTGCCAGCAGCACAAGGGCACTAGCGGGAGTTACAGATACGCAGTATTTT. It is translated as CASSTRALAGVTDTQYF. This chain uses TRBV7-2 with TRBJ2-3; TRBD2 aligns across 11 bases. The ends lost 5 bases at V and 3 bases at J; junction bases unmatched: 10. The CDR3 has 17 residues. Germline CDR1 is SGHTA and CDR2 is FQGNSA. Using reference TRBV7-2 and TRBJ2-3 for the parts outside the CDR3, the full variable domain is GAGVSQSPSNKVTEKGKDVELRCDPISGHTALYWYRQSLGQGLEFLIYFQGNSAPDKSGLPSDRFSAERTGGSVSTLTIQRTQQEDSAVYLCASSTRALAGVTDTQYFGPGTRLTVL.

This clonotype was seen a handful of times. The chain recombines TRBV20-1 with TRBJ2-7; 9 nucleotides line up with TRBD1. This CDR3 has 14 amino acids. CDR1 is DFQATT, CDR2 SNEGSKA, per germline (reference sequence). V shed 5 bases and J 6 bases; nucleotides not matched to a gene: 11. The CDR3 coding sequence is TGCAGTGCTCGGACAGGGGTCGCCGATCTCGAGCAGTACTTC. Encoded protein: CSARTGVADLEQYF.

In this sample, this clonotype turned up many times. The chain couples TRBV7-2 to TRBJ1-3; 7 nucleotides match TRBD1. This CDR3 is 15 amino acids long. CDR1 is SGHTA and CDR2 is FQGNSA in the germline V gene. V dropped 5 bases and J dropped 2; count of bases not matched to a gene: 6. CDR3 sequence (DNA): TGTGCCAGCAGCCGAACAGGGGTTGCTGGAAACACCATATATTTT. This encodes CASSRTGVAGNTIYF.